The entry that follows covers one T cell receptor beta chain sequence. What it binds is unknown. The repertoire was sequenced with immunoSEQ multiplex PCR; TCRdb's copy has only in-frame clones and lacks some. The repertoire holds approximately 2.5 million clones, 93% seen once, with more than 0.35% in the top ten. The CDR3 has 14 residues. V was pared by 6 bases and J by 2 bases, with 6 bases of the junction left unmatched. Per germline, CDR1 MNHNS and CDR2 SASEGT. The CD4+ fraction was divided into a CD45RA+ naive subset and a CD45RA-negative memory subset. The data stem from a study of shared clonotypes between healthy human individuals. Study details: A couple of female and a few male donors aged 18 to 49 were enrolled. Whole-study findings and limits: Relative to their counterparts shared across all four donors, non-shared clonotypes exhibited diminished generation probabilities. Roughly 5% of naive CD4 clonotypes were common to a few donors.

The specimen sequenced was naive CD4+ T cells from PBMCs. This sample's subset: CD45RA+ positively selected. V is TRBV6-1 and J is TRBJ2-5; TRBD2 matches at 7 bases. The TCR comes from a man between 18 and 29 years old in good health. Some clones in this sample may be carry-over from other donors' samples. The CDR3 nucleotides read TGTGCCAGCAGAGTAGGGACTACACAAGAGACCCAGTACTTC. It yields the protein CASRVGTTQETQYF.